The T cell receptor beta chain described here comes from a study of T-cell reconstitution after alpha-beta-depleted transplantation in children. Whole-study findings and limits: At around two months after transplant, the alpha-beta T cells were reportedly derived from several hundred expanded clones that came from non-depleted graft cells.

V dropped 5 bases and J dropped 3 bases, with 19 bases sitting between them. This CDR3 contains 16 residues. The germline gives CDR1 SEHNR, CDR2 FQNEAQ (reference sequence). In its sample, this clonotype ranks as medium-sized. Its antigen is undetermined. Researchers prepared the TCRbeta library using unique molecular identifiers, the study reports. Using its own MiXCR run on the PCR reads, TCRdb lists one record per CDR3 protein. This sample has about 6,800 distinct CDR3 sequences, with 16% found just once. This TCR was recovered from a boy under 10 years old with acute lymphoblastic leukemia, due to receive a stem cell transplant. The sequences come from PBMCs, collected before TCRalphabeta/CD19-depleted stem cell transplant. The chain couples TRBV7-9 to TRBJ1-2; D is undetermined. The CDR3 nucleotides read TGTGCCAGCAGCCCAGTGGGAGGACGGCCCGACTATGGCTACACCTTC. Translation gives CASSPVGGRPDYGYTF. Using reference TRBV7-9 and TRBJ1-2 for the parts outside the CDR3, the full variable domain is DTGVSQNPRHKITKRGQNVTFRCDPISEHNRLYWYRQTLGQGPEFLTYFQNEAQLEKSRLLSDRFSAERPKGSFSTLEIQRTEQGDSAMYLCASSPVGGRPDYGYTFGSGTRLTVV.